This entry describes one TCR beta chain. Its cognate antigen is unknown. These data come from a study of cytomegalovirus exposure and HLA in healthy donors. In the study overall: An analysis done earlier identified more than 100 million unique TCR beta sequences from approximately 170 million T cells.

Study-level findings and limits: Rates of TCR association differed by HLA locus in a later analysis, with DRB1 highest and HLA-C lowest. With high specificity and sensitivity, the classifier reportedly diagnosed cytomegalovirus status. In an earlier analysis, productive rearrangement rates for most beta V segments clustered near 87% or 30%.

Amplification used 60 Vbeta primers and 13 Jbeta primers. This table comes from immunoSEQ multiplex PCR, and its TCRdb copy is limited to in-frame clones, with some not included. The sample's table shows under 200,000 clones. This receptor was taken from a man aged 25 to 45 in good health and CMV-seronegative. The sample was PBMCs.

The CDR3 DNA sequence: TGTGCCAGTAGCCCGACAGGGCACTCTGGGGCCAACGTCCTGACTTTC. It encodes CASSPTGHSGANVLTF. The chain uses TRBV19 and TRBJ2-6; TRBD1 matches at 7 bases. Germline-derived CDR1 and CDR2 are LNHDA and SQIVND (reference sequence). Trimming at V came to 6 bases and at J to 0 bases, leaving 5 bases not matched to a gene. This CDR3 region has 16 residues. The full variable domain, in which reference TRBV19 and TRBJ2-6 provide the parts outside the CDR3, is DGGITQSPKYLFRKEGQNVTLSCEQNLNHDAMYWYRQDPGQGLRLIYYSQIVNDFQKGDIAEGYSVSREKKESFPLTVTSAQKNPTAFYLCASSPTGHSGANVLTFGAGSRLTVL.